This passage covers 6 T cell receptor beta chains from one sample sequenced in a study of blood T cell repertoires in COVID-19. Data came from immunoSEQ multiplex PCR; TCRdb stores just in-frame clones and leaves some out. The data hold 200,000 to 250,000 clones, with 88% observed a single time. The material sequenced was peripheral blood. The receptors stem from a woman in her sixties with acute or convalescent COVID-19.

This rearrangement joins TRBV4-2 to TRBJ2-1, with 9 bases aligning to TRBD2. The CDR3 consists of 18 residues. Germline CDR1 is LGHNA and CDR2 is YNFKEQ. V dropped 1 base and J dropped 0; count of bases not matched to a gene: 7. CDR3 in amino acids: CASSQGLAGSSSYNEQFF. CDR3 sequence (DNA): TGTGCCAGCAGCCAAGGGCTAGCGGGATCTAGCTCCTACAATGAGCAGTTCTTC.

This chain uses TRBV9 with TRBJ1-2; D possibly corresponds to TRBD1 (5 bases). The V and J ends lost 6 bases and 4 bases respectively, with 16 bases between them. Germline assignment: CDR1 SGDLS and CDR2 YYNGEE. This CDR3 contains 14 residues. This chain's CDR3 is CASTYQDTGYGYTF. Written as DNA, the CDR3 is TGTGCCAGCACCTACCAGGACACTGGCTATGGCTACACCTTC.

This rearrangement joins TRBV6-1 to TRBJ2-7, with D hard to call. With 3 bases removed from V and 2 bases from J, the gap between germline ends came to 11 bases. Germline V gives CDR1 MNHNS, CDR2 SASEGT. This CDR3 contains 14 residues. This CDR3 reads CASSEIAPPYEQYF. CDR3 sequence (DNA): TGTGCCAGCAGTGAGATAGCCCCTCCCTACGAGCAGTACTTC.

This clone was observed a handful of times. CDR3 DNA: TGTGCCAGCAGTTACTCGGACAGGGGCTATGGCTACACCTTC. It specifies CASSYSDRGYGYTF. This chain connects TRBV6-5 to TRBJ1-2, with 9 positions matching TRBD1. V shed 0 bases, J shed 4 bases, and the junction held 0 bases outside the gene matches. Germline V gives CDR1 MNHEY, CDR2 SVGAGI. The CDR3 covers 14 residues.

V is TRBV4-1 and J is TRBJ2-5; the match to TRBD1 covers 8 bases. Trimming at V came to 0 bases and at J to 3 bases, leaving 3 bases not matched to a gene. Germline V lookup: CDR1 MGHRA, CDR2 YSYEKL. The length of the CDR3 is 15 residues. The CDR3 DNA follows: TGCGCCAGCAGCCAAGATTCAGGGGGCAAAGAGACCCAGTACTTC. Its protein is CASSQDSGGKETQYF.

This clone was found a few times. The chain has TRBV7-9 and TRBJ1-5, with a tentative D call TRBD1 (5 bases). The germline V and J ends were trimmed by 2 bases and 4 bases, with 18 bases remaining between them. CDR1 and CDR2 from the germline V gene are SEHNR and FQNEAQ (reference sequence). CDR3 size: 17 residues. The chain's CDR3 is CASSLKMAGLKNQPQHF. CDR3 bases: TGTGCCAGCAGCTTAAAAATGGCAGGGTTGAAGAATCAGCCCCAGCATTTT.